This T cell receptor (beta chain) was found in a study of a mutant IDH1 vaccine in newly diagnosed glioma. The overall study: The patients received vaccinations eight times, in weeks 1, 3, 5, 7, 11, 15, 19 and 23. Pretreatment consisted of radiotherapy, temozolomide, or both, with most receiving both. Vaccines were first given 4-6 weeks after radiotherapy alone, or with temozolomide cycles.

This clone was observed a few times. Its antigen is not known. The CDR3 runs to 14 residues. CDR1 is MDHEN, CDR2 SYDVKM, per germline. Unmatched junction bases numbered 10, after V lost 3 bases and J lost 10 bases. Time point in this sample: week 23, last vaccination. The study gave 300 ug of mutant IDH1 20-mer peptide per vaccine dose, with topical imiquimod. The study's findings and limits: Vaccine-induced immune responses occurred in 90% to 95% of patients.

Libraries were prepared by immunoSEQ multiplex PCR; TCRdb keeps only in-frame clonotypes and omits some of them. The sample gives roughly 74,000 clones, approximately 85% of which show up once; 0.77% is in the top ten. The genes are TRBV28 and TRBJ1-1, with 8 positions matching TRBD1. This specimen was PBMCs, taken from a glioma patient whose treatment included an IDH1 peptide vaccine. The TCR sequence derives from a woman between 45 and 60 years old with glioma. CDR3 sequence (DNA): TGTGCCAGCAGTTTTCCAGTTCAGGGGGCTCGAGCTTTCTTT. Translating it yields CASSFPVQGARAFF.